One TCR beta chain is described in this entry. The antigen it binds to is not known. Base-call qualities are not available, and no considerably larger clone is one nucleotide away. Another Seattle source contributed samples from volunteer blood donors who had recovered from COVID-19. The collaborating institutions used their own protocols to collect whole blood in K2EDTA tubes. Collaborator samples were shipped for TCRbeta analysis as frozen whole blood, isolated PBMCs, or DNA extracted from either sample type. Via the germline V gene, CDR1 is SQVTM and CDR2 ANQGSEA. V and J lose 4 bases and 6 bases, and a span of 6 bases separates them. The CDR3 sequence holds 10 residues, the cysteine and phenylalanine included. CDR3 DNA only is kept here, 30 bases in frame from base 1. The data originate from a study of blood T cell repertoires in COVID-19 (TCRdb year 2020). As for the study more broadly: Samples covering the acute and convalescent phases of COVID-19 were provided by collaborators in the United States, Italy and Spain. The prospective study material was composed of cDNA or gDNA derived from T cells, B-cell-depleted T cells, or PBMCs. The dataset comprised deeply sampled blood TCRbeta repertoires from subjects exposed to, actively infected with, or recovered from COVID-19. A freely available public database, intended as a resource for researchers studying the immune response to SARS-CoV-2, is where the repertoires were released. The samples were drawn from the first 160 participants of the ongoing ImmuneRACE study and from 1,254 subjects provided by 6 global collaborators. The sample metadata nearly always contained a de-identified subject ID, COVID-19 status, age in years and sex. HLA class I and class II types, where available, came from metadata supplied by the sample provider rather than from assay-based typing. General study outcomes and caveats: How much clinical and demographic metadata was included differed by source and by participant, and the metadata was provided uncurated.

The immunoSEQ Assay, a bias-controlled multiplex PCR, was used to amplify TCRbeta CDR3 regions from genomic DNA. The paper's data handling went like this. The number of nucleated cells in each sample was estimated by amplification of reference gene primers within the assay. To quantify the absolute abundance of each unique TCRbeta CDR3 rearrangement, sequence reads were collapsed and filtered. For each sample, productive Simpson clonality was calculated as the square root of Simpson's diversity index over productive rearrangements. This is the immuneACCESS table as TCRdb keeps it, with only in-frame sequences that have V and J called. A part of the clones is gone; compared with another copy, unresolved V genes explain less than half, and the rest is unexplained. The DNA was the basis for D and trimming; V, J and clone size are from that table. Recorded for this sample are approximately 260,000 clones; over 80% of them occurred a single time. Together, the top ten hold roughly 4.6% of the sample.

The sequence was obtained from a man in his sixties who had recovered from COVID-19. This chain is built from TRBV29-1 and TRBJ1-2; the D segment cannot be called with confidence. Specimen: peripheral blood. This receptor has the CDR3 CSVVPDGYTF. The DNA sequence reads TGCAGCGTTGTACCAGATGGCTACACCTTC.